A single sample is the source of the 13 T cell receptor beta chains below, sequenced in a study of blood T cell repertoires in COVID-19. Assay used: immunoSEQ multiplex PCR; TCRdb lists only in-frame clones, some missing. The sample shows some 200,000 clones, 90% to 95% of them seen only once. The sample consisted of peripheral blood. Receptor source: a man aged 25 to 40 with COVID-19, enrolled during active disease.

The chain employs TRBV2 and TRBJ2-3; 7 bases line up with TRBD1. Germline V gene data show CDR1 as SNHLY and CDR2 as FYNNEI. The junction had 12 bases not matched to a gene; V was cut back by 3 bases and J by 3 bases. This CDR3 is 17 amino acids long. The CDR3 bases are TGTGCCAGCAGTGACTTTTGGGCCGCCAGGGGGACAGATACGCAGTATTTT. Its protein is CASSDFWAARGTDTQYF. Looking up the rest from reference TRBV2 and TRBJ2-3 gives the full variable domain: EPEVTQTPSHQVTQMGQEVILRCVPISNHLYFYWYRQILGQKVEFLVSFYNNEISEKSEIFDDQFSVERPDGSNFTLKIRSTKLEDSAMYFCASSDFWAARGTDTQYFGPGTRLTVL.

V is TRBV5-6 and J is TRBJ1-2; 7 positions agree with TRBD1. The V and J ends lost 0 bases and 6 bases, in that order; junction bases with no gene match: 5. Germline lookup yields CDR1 SGHDT and CDR2 YYEEEE. The CDR3 has 14 amino acids. The CDR3 here is CASSLVSGGNGYTF. The CDR3 DNA is TGTGCCAGCAGCTTGGTATCAGGGGGGAATGGCTACACCTTC.

This clone was found once. Here the CDR3 reads CASSSDPGSNQPQHF. As DNA, the CDR3 is TGTGCCAGCAGCTCTGACCCCGGGTCAAATCAGCCCCAGCATTTT. V and J are TRBV5-5 and TRBJ1-5; no clear D. The CDR3 totals 15 residues. Germline assignment: CDR1 SGHKS and CDR2 YYEKEE (reference sequence). The V gene lost 3 bases and the J gene lost 4 bases, with 14 bases spanning the gap.

This chain links TRBV5-1 with TRBJ1-1; no definite D call. Trimming cost V 0 bases and J 1 base, with 10 bases left between them. The germline V gene has CDR1 SGHRS and CDR2 YFSETQ. This CDR3 spans 15 amino acids. CDR3 sequence: CASSLVRGENTEAFF. The CDR3 DNA follows: TGCGCCAGCAGCTTGGTACGGGGAGAGAACACTGAAGCTTTCTTT.

The chain joins TRBV27 to TRBJ1-1; 10 bases line up with TRBD1. The J segment lost 3 bases and the V segment lost 3 bases, leaving 7 bases of the junction unmatched. This CDR3 spans 16 amino acids. CDR1 is MNHEY, CDR2 SMNVEV, per germline (reference sequence). CDR3 sequence: CASSLAGQGPHTEAFF. Here the CDR3 DNA reads TGTGCCAGCAGTTTGGCGGGACAGGGGCCCCACACTGAAGCTTTCTTT.

J is TRBJ1-6 and V is TRBV14; 7 bases fit TRBD1. This CDR3 is 21 amino acids long. The ends lost 4 bases at V and 7 bases at J; junction bases unmatched: 25. Germline-derived CDR1 and CDR2 are SGHDN and FVKESK. In DNA form, the CDR3 reads TGTGCCAGCAGCCTCACCCACGCATACCTACTTGACAGGGTGAGGAATTCACCCCTCCACTTT. Protein: CASSLTHAYLLDRVRNSPLHF.

The rearrangement uses TRBV6-2 or TRBV6-3 and TRBJ2-1; a possible D gene is TRBD2 (6 bases). V lost 4 bases and J 1 base, leaving 11 bases between the germline ends. CDR1 and CDR2 (germline): MNHEY, SVGEGT. The CDR3 runs 15 residues. CDR3 sequence: CASSWWRESYNEQFF. The CDR3 DNA follows: TGTGCCAGCAGTTGGTGGAGGGAATCCTACAATGAGCAGTTCTTC.

The chain links TRBV11-2 to TRBJ2-2, with a weak D call TRBD1 (5 bases). This CDR3 contains 14 residues. V lost 5 bases and J 5 bases, leaving 12 bases between the germline ends. Germline CDR1 SGHAT, CDR2 FQNNGV. The CDR3 spells CASSVGRVTGELFF. In DNA form, the CDR3 reads TGTGCCAGCAGCGTAGGCAGGGTAACCGGGGAGCTGTTTTTT.

V is TRBV27 and J is TRBJ1-4; 11 bases map to TRBD1. The CDR3 extends over 15 amino acids. Germline loops: CDR1 MNHEY, CDR2 SMNVEV (reference sequence). V was pared by 6 bases and J by 7 bases, with 7 bases of the junction left unmatched. CDR3 in amino acids: CASRAGQGGSEKLFF. CDR3 bases: TGTGCCAGCAGGGCGGGACAGGGGGGAAGTGAAAAACTGTTTTTT.

The chain has TRBV6-5 and TRBJ1-6; possible D gene TRBD1, 5 bases. Per the germline V gene, CDR1 is MNHEY and CDR2 is SVGAGI. V was cut by 0 bases and J by 9 bases, with 15 bases left in between. This CDR3 contains 16 residues. DNA for the CDR3: TGTGCCAGCAGTTACTCGTCCGGGACTTACGTTTCACCCCTCCACTTT. Encoded protein: CASSYSSGTYVSPLHF.

The J gene is TRBJ2-5, the V gene TRBV30; D gene ambiguous. The CDR3 has 12 amino acids. Deletions cut 0 bases from V and 5 bases from J, with 7 bases between. CDR1 GTSNPN and CDR2 SVGIG come from the germline V gene (reference sequence). CDR3: CAWSVPSETQYF. CDR3 in DNA: TGTGCCTGGAGTGTACCGAGTGAGACCCAGTACTTC. Based on the CDR3 plus reference TRBV30 and TRBJ2-5, the full variable domain is SQTIHQWPATLVQPVGSPLSLECTVEGTSNPNLYWYRQAAGRGLQLLFYSVGIGQISSEVPQNLSASRPQDRQFILSSKKLLLSDSGFYLCAWSVPSETQYFGPGTRLLVL.

This chain links TRBV5-1 with TRBJ2-7; a weak D match, TRBD2 (6 bases). Germline CDR1 is SGHRS and CDR2 is YFSETQ. Trimming shortened V by 0 bases and J by 4 bases, and 14 bases separated the two germline ends. CDR3 length: 15 residues. The CDR3 protein is CASSLEEDYLYEQYF. CDR3 sequence (DNA): TGCGCCAGCAGCTTGGAGGAGGACTACTTATACGAGCAGTACTTC.

The rearrangement joins TRBV6-1 to TRBJ2-6; 11 positions match TRBD1. Germline V gene data show CDR1 as MNHNS and CDR2 as SASEGT. V was clipped by 4 bases and J by 3 bases; unmatched bases: 2. The CDR3 loop spans 16 amino acids. The CDR3 protein is CASSAGTGGGANVLTF. In DNA, the CDR3 is TGTGCCAGCAGTGCCGGGACAGGGGGTGGGGCCAACGTCCTGACTTTC.